This TCR beta chain was sequenced for a study of blood T cell repertoires in COVID-19. Overall study: COVID-19 samples collected from the United States, Italy and Spain covered acute and convalescent phases. From T cells, B-cell-depleted T cells, or PBMCs came the material, which was cDNA or gDNA.

The germline gives CDR1 KGHSH, CDR2 LQKENI. Trimming removed 6 bases at V and 8 bases at J, with 19 bases between. This CDR3 comprises 14 residues. In the authors' workflow: Amplification of reference gene primers provided the estimated nucleated cell counts. TCRdb keeps only in-frame clones here, not all; method: immunoSEQ multiplex PCR. V, J and clone size reflect that table, while D and trimming were determined from the DNA. The data show roughly 150,000 clones, 88% seen once. Sequencing was performed on peripheral blood. This sequence joins TRBV18 and TRBJ1-1, with TRBD1 as a possible D gene (6 bases). The receptor comes from a man aged 45 to 65 who had recovered from COVID-19. CDR3 residues: CASSLPGELREAFF. Here the CDR3 DNA reads TGTGCCAGCTCCTTGCCAGGGGAGTTAAGGGAAGCTTTCTTT.